This T cell receptor beta chain was recorded in a study of radiotherapy plus CTLA-4 blockade in lung cancer. About the study: Objective response rate was around 19%; disease control rate, approximately 30%.

Overall study results and limits: In blood, tumor-derived TCR clones expanded after radiotherapy plus ipilimumab. Dynamics of early blood T cell clones, together with interferon-beta, were reportedly the best predictors of response.

Comments on this clone: The antigen is undetermined.

Focal radiation and CTLA-4 blockade (ipilimumab) were tested in chemo-refractory metastatic non-small-cell lung cancer patients. The CDR3 covers 13 residues. Between the trimmed V and J ends, which lost 1 base and 5 bases, there was a span of 5 bases. Germline V gives CDR1 SGHDN, CDR2 FVKESK. Assay: immunoSEQ multiplex PCR; the TCRdb copy retains only in-frame clones and omits some. The sample consists of tens of thousands of clones, about four fifths of them appearing once. This specimen consisted of peripheral blood, obtained from a patient treated with radiotherapy plus ipilimumab. The rearrangement links TRBV14 to TRBJ2-2; D is ambiguous. The TCR originated in a human donor with non-small cell lung cancer who had a partial response to radiotherapy plus ipilimumab. Some clones in this sample may be carry-over from other donors' samples. CDR3 residues: CASSQVLTGELFF. DNA of the CDR3: TGTGCCAGCAGCCAAGTTTTAACCGGGGAGCTGTTTTTT.